This T cell receptor (beta chain) came from a study of T cells in localized non-small cell lung cancer (dated by TCRdb to the early 2020s). Turning to the overall study: Comparing tumors with uninvolved tumor-adjacent lungs, the study looked at the T cell repertoires of hundreds of patients with early-stage NSCLC. All 240 or so NSCLC patients in the cohort were treatment-naive and had localized lung tumors that were resected. A mean age of roughly 66 years was recorded for the NSCLC patients, of whom 129 were male and around 100 were female. Overall results and qualifications from the work: Higher T cell density in blood was associated with longer overall survival, whereas higher clonality in adjacent lung was associated with shorter survival. Because the study design was exploratory, TCR variables were selected using unadjusted p-values without false-discovery rate correction. A median of roughly 58 of the top 100 tumor clones were detected in paired uninvolved adjacent lung, and 28 of these tumor clones were also found among the top 100 clones of the paired uninvolved adjacent lung. Because multi-region tumor sequencing was not performed, intratumor heterogeneity could not be ruled out. Uninvolved tumor-adjacent lung showed the highest T cell clonality, higher than tumor, which suggests more focused antigenic responses in the uninvolved tumor-adjacent lung.

Comments on this clone: The clone's antigen remains unknown. No base-level quality is on record; no much larger clone is a single base apart.

The V and J ends are trimmed by 0 bases and 2 bases, leaving 14 bases between them. CDR3 length: 16 amino acids, cysteine to phenylalanine. Kept here is only the CDR3 DNA, which spans 48 bases and is read in frame from base 1. CDR1 and CDR2, looked up from the germline V gene, are LGHNA and YNFKEQ. At diagnosis, tumor, uninvolved tumor-adjacent lung and peripheral blood were collected and then preserved as a mix of FFPE and fresh-frozen material. For TCR repertoire profiling, blood samples were analyzed as peripheral blood mononuclear cells. TCR beta CDR3 regions were sequenced from DNA using the immunoSEQ Assay. In the authors' own workflow: To compute T cell density, TCR beta template counts were normalized to usable DNA, which was estimated by amplifying housekeeping genes. Richness was estimated with the preseqR package, extrapolating to 400,000 templates for PBMC samples and 120,000 templates for tissue samples. Clonality was taken to be one minus Pielou's evenness. Tissue-enriched TCRs were identified by differential abundance testing using productive amino-acid clonotypes, minimum total count 5 and alpha 0.1. The Jaccard Index and the Morisita Overlap Index were used to measure how much the repertoires overlapped between compartments. GLIPH grouped TCR beta CDR3s together with public tetramer-defined viral CDR3s, and a viral motif had to include at least three viral sequences and show V-gene enrichment. In its TCRdb copy, this immuneACCESS table keeps in-frame sequences only and misses some clones. Where compared with another copy, unresolved V genes explain less than half of these, and the others have no known cause. The V and J calls and clone size were taken over from that table, and D and trimming were inferred from the DNA. The sample yields roughly 38,000 clones; around 79% were counted once. The top ten clonotypes cover roughly 17% of the sample.

This receptor was taken from a male donor aged 60 or older with stage III squamous cell lung carcinoma. The sequenced sample was peripheral blood, obtained before any cancer treatment. The chain is encoded by TRBV4-2 joined to TRBJ2-7; the D gene assignment is perhaps TRBD1 or TRBD2, with each matching 5 bases. The bases are TGTGCCAGCAGCCAAGATCAAGGGGAAGCGGCCTACGAGCAGTACTTC. Its coded protein is CASSQDQGEAAYEQYF.